What follows are 28 T cell receptor beta chains derived from one specimen sequenced in a study of T cells in Graves' hyperthyroidism and ophthalmopathy. Amplification of TCR beta CDR3 regions was performed using RNA transcripts as template. The TCR CDR3 was amplified in a first-round RT-PCR using the HTBI primer set. TCRdb redid the calling of the multiplex PCR reads with MiXCR, one entry per CDR3 protein. The table has under 650,000 distinct CDR3 sequences, 15% to 20% seen once. Sample: blood. These receptors were collected from a woman aged 25 to 39 with Graves' hyperthyroidism.

In this sample, this clonotype turned up a few times. The rearrangement joins TRBV19 to TRBJ2-3, with 11 bases that match TRBD1. The CDR3 consists of 16 residues. V lost 2 bases and J lost 2; bases outside the gene matches: 3. CDR1 and CDR2 (germline): LNHDA, SQIVND (reference sequence). CDR3 bases: TGTGCCAGTAGTATACGGGACAGGGGGAACACAGATACGCAGTATTTT. Translation gives CASSIRDRGNTDTQYF.

The J gene is TRBJ1-3, the V gene TRBV14; D is perhaps TRBD1 (6 bases). Germline-derived CDR1 and CDR2 are SGHDN and FVKESK. The germline V and J ends were trimmed by 5 bases and 8 bases, with 31 bases remaining between them. This CDR3 has 19 residues. In DNA form, the CDR3 reads TGTGCCAGCAGCTACCAGGGGTTGGAGGTCCCCCATTTGGGATACACCATATATTTT. This sequence encodes CASSYQGLEVPHLGYTIYF.

This clonotype showed up just once. The CDR3: CASGRGTSGWSSYNEQFF. The CDR3 nucleotides are TGTGCCAGCGGCCGCGGGACTAGCGGATGGAGCTCCTACAATGAGCAGTTCTTC. V usage is TRBV6-1 and J usage is TRBJ2-1, with 11 bases lining up with TRBD2. CDR1 and CDR2 (germline): MNHNS, SASEGT. V shed 8 bases, J shed 0 bases, and the junction held 12 bases outside the gene matches. The CDR3 runs 18 residues.

About this clonotype itself: The junction shows a germline mismatch at one end, possibly a read error. The J gene is TRBJ2-2, the V gene TRBV19; tentative D call: TRBD2 (5 bases). This CDR3 is 15 amino acids long. Germline CDR1 and CDR2: LNHDA and SQIVND (reference sequence). The CDR3 nucleotides read TGTGCCAGTATGGAGAGCGGTACGAACACCGGGGAGCTGCTTTTT. Residues: CASMESGTNTGELLF. Variable domain in full (rest from reference TRBV19 and TRBJ2-2): DGGITQSPKYLFRKEGQNVTLSCEQNLNHDAMYWYRQDPGQGLRLIYYSQIVNDFQKGDIAEGYSVSREKKESFPLTVTSAQKNPTAFYLCASMESGTNTGELLFGEGSRLTVL.

This clonotype was seen ten or more times. The V and J genes are TRBV3-1 and TRBJ2-7, with 10 bases lining up with TRBD2. Germline assignment: CDR1 LGHDT and CDR2 YNNKEL (reference sequence). The CDR3 runs 14 residues. Trimming took 5 bases from V and 6 from J; bases not matched to a gene: 7. CDR3 bases: TGTGCCAGCAGCTCGAGCGGGAGGGATTCCGAGCAGTACTTC. It encodes CASSSSGRDSEQYF.

This clonotype was picked up many times. This chain connects TRBV6-1 to TRBJ1-1; D not certain. Deletions cut 6 bases from V and 0 bases from J, with 8 bases between. The CDR3 loop spans 13 amino acids. CDR1 MNHNS and CDR2 SASEGT come from the germline V gene. The CDR3 loop reads CASSVQMNTEAFF. The CDR3 nucleotides read TGTGCCAGCAGCGTACAGATGAACACTGAAGCTTTCTTT.

This clonotype was detected many times. The CDR3 sequence is CASSPRGGGRTDEQYF. CDR3 nucleotide sequence: TGTGCCAGCAGCCCACGAGGCGGCGGGAGAACCGACGAGCAGTACTTC. The gene calls are TRBV9 and TRBJ2-7; 7 bases are a match to TRBD2. The V and J ends lost 4 bases and 5 bases, in that order; junction bases with no gene match: 15. There are 16 residues in the CDR3. Germline-derived CDR1 and CDR2 are SGDLS and YYNGEE.

This clonotype was observed a handful of times. The J gene is TRBJ2-5, the V gene TRBV4-1; 8 bases are a match to TRBD2. The CDR3 consists of 16 residues. The germline gives CDR1 MGHRA, CDR2 YSYEKL. Germline trimming cut 1 base from V and 6 bases from J; bases unmatched to any gene: 10. In DNA form, the CDR3 reads TGCGCCAGCAGCCAAGTCGGGCGGGAGGATTGGAAGACCCAGTACTTC. This codes for CASSQVGREDWKTQYF.

The rearrangement joins TRBV4-2 to TRBJ1-5, with 7 nucleotides matching TRBD1. The junction had 8 bases not matched to a gene; V was cut back by 2 bases and J by 7 bases. The CDR3 contains 15 residues. Germline V lookup: CDR1 LGHNA, CDR2 YNFKEQ. The CDR3 nucleotides are TGTGCCAGCAGCCAAACGAACAGGGGTGACCAGCCCCAGCATTTT. As protein: CASSQTNRGDQPQHF.

This clonotype was seen repeatedly, ten times or more. The V call is TRBV28, the J call TRBJ2-1; D is possibly TRBD2 (5 bases). This CDR3 spans 15 amino acids. V lost 3 bases to trimming and J lost 0 bases, with 9 bases between them. The germline CDR1 and CDR2 sequences are MDHEN and SYDVKM. This CDR3 reads CASSFNRGSYNEQFF. In DNA form, the CDR3 reads TGTGCCAGCAGTTTTAACCGGGGCTCCTACAATGAGCAGTTCTTC.

This clonotype was detected once. CDR3 sequence (DNA): TGTGCCAGCAGCTTGCACAGGGGCAATCAGCCCCAGCATTTT. It codes for CASSLHRGNQPQHF. The rearrangement uses TRBV7-8 and TRBJ1-5; maybe TRBD1 (6 bases). The germline V and J ends were trimmed by 3 bases and 2 bases, with 8 bases remaining between them. The CDR3 loop spans 14 amino acids. CDR1 and CDR2 (germline): SGHVS, FQNEAQ.

This clonotype occurred a few times. This chain links TRBV5-1 with TRBJ2-2; 7 bases fit TRBD1. The V gene end was trimmed by 3 bases and the J gene end by 6 bases; junction bases not matched to a gene: 5. CDR3 length: 14 amino acids. Germline CDR1 reads SGHRS; CDR2 reads YFSETQ. In DNA form, the CDR3 reads TGCGCCAGCAGCTCGTACACAGGGGCCGGGGAGCTGTTTTTT. Amino acids: CASSSYTGAGELFF.

There are many counts of this clonotype. The V call is TRBV6-5, the J call TRBJ1-5; D not certain. CDR1 and CDR2 (germline): MNHEY, SVGAGI. V was cut by 0 bases and J by 3 bases, with 6 bases left in between. This CDR3 contains 14 residues. The DNA of the CDR3 is TGTGCCAGCAGTTACTCGGGCCCCAATCAGCCCCAGCATTTT. Its protein is CASSYSGPNQPQHF.

This clonotype was seen at least ten times. The V call is TRBV11-2, the J call TRBJ2-2, with 9 bases that match TRBD1. The CDR3 consists of 15 residues. The junction had 5 bases not matched to a gene; V was cut back by 5 bases and J by 4 bases. Germline-derived CDR1 and CDR2 are SGHAT and FQNNGV. The CDR3, as DNA: TGTGCCAGCAGCCCCTTGGACAGGGGCACCGGGGAGCTGTTTTTT. Protein: CASSPLDRGTGELFF. The variable domain in full, completed from reference TRBV11-2 and TRBJ2-2, reads EAGVAQSPRYKIIEKRQSVAFWCNPISGHATLYWYQQILGQGPKLLIQFQNNGVVDDSQLPKDRFSAERLKGVDSTLKIQPAKLEDSAVYLCASSPLDRGTGELFFGEGSRLTVL.

This clonotype was recorded at least ten times. V usage is TRBV24-1 and J usage is TRBJ2-7, with D possibly matching TRBD1 (6 bases). V gave up 4 bases and J gave up 3 bases, with 9 bases separating them. Germline V gene lookup returns CDR1 KGHDR and CDR2 SFDVKD. This CDR3 has 13 amino acids. In DNA form, the CDR3 reads TGTGCCACCAGTGAGGGGGCCTACTACGAGCAGTACTTC. Translating it yields CATSEGAYYEQYF.

The sample holds many counts of this clonotype. The chain has TRBV12-3 or TRBV12-4 and TRBJ2-1, with TRBD2 identical over 8 bases. Trimming at V came to 6 bases and at J to 8 bases, leaving 6 bases not matched to a gene. This CDR3 has 13 amino acids. The CDR3, as DNA: TGTGCCAGCAGCGGGAGGGCCGTTGATGAGCAGTTCTTC. Protein sequence: CASSGRAVDEQFF.

As regards this clonotype: This may be a read error: a much more frequent sequence differs by one nucleotide. The chain recombines TRBV5-1 with TRBJ2-1; D is perhaps TRBD1 (6 bases). The germline CDR1 and CDR2 sequences are SGHRS and YFSETQ. The CDR3 extends over 13 amino acids. The DNA of the CDR3 is TGTGCCAGCAGCTTGCGGACAGACTACGAGCAGTTCTTC. It codes for CASSLRTDYEQFF.

Ten or more counts support this clonotype. The chain combines TRBV27 with TRBJ2-3, with D hard to call. Germline V gives CDR1 MNHEY, CDR2 SMNVEV (reference sequence). This CDR3 comprises 14 residues. The V and J ends lost 6 bases and 4 bases respectively, with 14 bases between them. CDR3 nucleotide sequence: TGTGCCAGCAGCCCCCGCTGGGAAGCAGATACGCAGTATTTT. Residues: CASSPRWEADTQYF.

This clonotype was picked up many times. The rearrangement uses TRBV11-1 and TRBJ2-7; no firm D call. Trimming took 8 bases from V and 2 from J, leaving 19 bases between them. CDR3 length: 15 residues. Germline CDR1 is SGHAT and CDR2 is FQDESV (reference sequence). The CDR3 sequence is CASSAWARSTYEQYF. The CDR3 bases are TGTGCCAGCTCAGCTTGGGCCAGGTCAACCTACGAGCAGTACTTC.

This clonotype was recorded at least ten times. The chain uses TRBV6-1 and TRBJ1-1; D may be TRBD1 (5 bases). CDR1 MNHNS and CDR2 SASEGT come from the germline V gene. The CDR3 sequence is 14 residues long. V lost 5 bases to trimming and J lost 7 bases, with 17 bases between them. CDR3 sequence (DNA): TGTGCCAGCAGTTTGCGAGCAGGGACCGGTGAAGCTTTCTTT. Residues: CASSLRAGTGEAFF.

This clonotype showed up many times. This chain uses TRBV30 with TRBJ1-5, with D unresolved. Germline CDR1 is GTSNPN and CDR2 is SVGIG (reference sequence). This CDR3 spans 14 amino acids. The ends were cut back, 2 bases at V and 5 bases at J, with 13 bases in the middle. For the CDR3, the DNA is TGTGCCTGGAGTCGAGTGACGGCTGATCAGCCCCAGCATTTT. It translates to CAWSRVTADQPQHF.

This rearrangement joins TRBV19 to TRBJ2-7; the D is unclear. CDR3 length equals 15 residues. V lost 3 bases and J lost 3, with 15 bases in between. The V gene's germline CDR1 is LNHDA and CDR2 SQIVND (reference sequence). The CDR3 is CASSILPRSGYEQYF. The CDR3, as DNA: TGTGCCAGTAGTATCTTACCTCGATCGGGCTACGAGCAGTACTTC.

This clonotype has a handful of counts. The genes are TRBV5-5 and TRBJ1-5; D might be TRBD1 (5 bases). The V gene's germline CDR1 is SGHKS and CDR2 YYEKEE (reference sequence). The CDR3 spans 13 residues. Trimming shortened V by 5 bases and J by 4 bases, and 10 bases separated the two germline ends. The chain's CDR3 is CASRRGPNQPQHF. DNA of the CDR3: TGTGCCAGCAGGCGGGGCCCTAATCAGCCCCAGCATTTT.

Regarding this clonotype: A read error may explain this, as a much larger clone is one base away. The chain has TRBV5-5 and TRBJ1-1; D remains unclear. Trimming left V 2 bases short and J 6 bases short, with 11 bases between. CDR3 length equals 13 residues. Germline V gene data show CDR1 as SGHKS and CDR2 as YYEKEE (reference sequence). The CDR3 protein is CASSLVRSPEAFF. The CDR3 region has the DNA TGTGCCAGCAGCTTAGTCAGATCTCCTGAAGCTTTCTTT.

This clonotype was observed many times. The V and J genes are TRBV2 and TRBJ1-1, with D maybe TRBD1 (5 bases). Germline CDR1 and CDR2: SNHLY and FYNNEI. Trimming stripped 6 bases from V and 3 bases from J, with 11 bases between. The CDR3 has 13 residues. CDR3 in DNA: TGTGCCAGCAGCCCCAGGGTCCACACTGAAGCTTTCTTT. Amino acids: CASSPRVHTEAFF.

Concerning this clonotype itself: Given the absence of the conserved phenylalanine or tryptophan at the CDR3 end, a read error is likely. The chain carries TRBV28 and TRBJ2-5, with 12 bases that match TRBD1. The CDR3 consists of 17 residues. The junction had 8 bases not matched to a gene; V was cut back by 6 bases and J by 0 bases. CDR1 and CDR2 from the germline V gene are MDHEN and SYDVKM. CDR3 DNA sequence: TGTGCCAGCAGGGGACAGGGGGCTTGGATTTACCAAGAGACCCAGTACTCC. It codes for CASRGQGAWIYQETQYS.

This clonotype was observed a few times. This chain joins TRBV20-1 and TRBJ1-5; no clear D. The CDR3 runs 13 residues. CDR1 is DFQATT and CDR2 is SNEGSKA in the germline V gene (reference sequence). The V end was cut by 0 bases, the J end by 5 bases, with 8 bases between. CDR3 sequence reads: CSARDTVDQPQHF. For the CDR3, the DNA is TGCAGTGCTAGAGATACGGTGGATCAGCCCCAGCATTTT.

The chain joins TRBV29-1 to TRBJ1-2, with D maybe TRBD1 (6 bases). The CDR3 length is 14 residues. The V gene's germline CDR1 is SQVTM and CDR2 ANQGSEA. V lost 1 base and J lost 8, with 17 bases in between. CDR3 region: CSVEGYRASGGYTF. The CDR3 region has the DNA TGCAGCGTTGAAGGGTACAGGGCTTCAGGAGGCTACACCTTC.